The TCR beta chain described here comes from a study of CXCR3-negative and CXCR3-positive naive CD8 T cells. In regard to this clonotype: Its antigen is undetermined.

The germline CDR1 and CDR2 sequences are DFQATT and SNEGSKA (reference sequence). This CDR3 has 15 amino acids. The study, taken as a whole, reports: Comparison of naive cells showed more hydrophobic TRB CDR3s in CXCR3-positive than in CXCR3-negative naive cells. Both of the naive subsets showed about the same high diversity, but memory CD8+ cells had much less.

The method, 5' RACE with UMI labels, was used to prepare the TRB cDNA libraries. TCRdb re-called the 5' RACE reads and catalogs CDR3 proteins one per entry, DNA excluded. The sample yields under 85,000 distinct CDR3 sequences, of which the top ten take up roughly 1.5%. V usage is TRBV20-1 and J usage is TRBJ2-7; the TCRdb D gene call, TRBD1, has no DNA to confirm it. Input material: naive CXCR3- CD8+ T cells from blood. The subset is: CD45RO-CCR7+CD27+CD95- naive CD8+ T cells lacking CXCR3 (TNR3-). The sequence was obtained from a human donor in good health. Some clones in this sample may be carry-over from other donors' samples. This CDR3 reads CSATDRGSSSYEQYF.